The entry that follows covers one T cell receptor (beta chain) sequence. This entry comes from a study of cytomegalovirus exposure and HLA in healthy donors. Germline values: CDR1 MNHNS, CDR2 SASEGT. Trimming at V came to 5 bases and at J to 10 bases, leaving 9 bases not matched to a gene. The CDR3 spans 13 residues. 60 Vbeta and 13 Jbeta primers were used in PCR. Sequenced by immunoSEQ multiplex PCR; TCRdb stores in-frame clones only, minus some. The sample contains 150,000 to 200,000 clones, roughly four fifths of which appear only once. The chain links TRBV6-1 to TRBJ1-1; 8 nucleotides agree with TRBD1. This TCR was sampled from a man aged 18 to 30 in good health and CMV-seronegative. Sequencing was carried out using PBMCs. The CDR3 loop reads CASSLRQGRVAFF. The CDR3 DNA sequence: TGTGCCAGCAGTCTACGACAGGGGCGGGTAGCTTTCTTT.